A selection of T cell receptor beta chains follows, all from one sample in a study of T cells after yellow fever vaccination. A single record per CDR3 protein comes from TCRdb applying MiXCR to the 5' RACE reads. The table shows around 350,000 distinct CDR3 sequences, with 6.2% occurring only once. The source was PBMCs, collected 5 days after the yellow fever booster vaccination. These receptors were taken from a man aged 30 to 45 who received the YFV17D yellow fever vaccine. CDR3s include the opening cysteine and the closing phenylalanine or tryptophan. A D gene is named only where the DNA matches it firmly. Expanded clones are given a class, and other clones once, few, many or no size at all.

.	.	TRBV6-1	TRBJ1-5	CASTISGGNNQPQHF	TGTGCCAGCACGATCTCTGGGGGCAACAATCAGCCCCAGCATTTT
TRBD1	many	TRBV14	TRBJ2-7	CASRGTGHYEQYF	TGTGCCAGCCGAGGGACAGGACACTACGAGCAGTACTTC
.	.	TRBV20-1	TRBJ2-1	CSASEGGREIGEQFF	TGCAGTGCTAGCGAAGGGGGGAGGGAGATCGGTGAGCAGTTCTTC
TRBD2	.	TRBV7-2	TRBJ2-3	CASSPGTRYHYF	TGTGCCAGCAGCCCCGGGACTAGATATCACTATTTT
.	few	TRBV7-2	TRBJ2-2	CASSLDSGPTGELFF	TGTGCCAGCAGCTTAGATTCAGGACCCACCGGGGAGCTGTTTTTT
.	few	TRBV15	TRBJ1-3	CATSRDRTAGNTIYF	TGTGCCACCAGCAGAGATCGGACGGCTGGAAACACCATATATTTT
TRBD1	many	TRBV9	TRBJ2-1	CASSVGGGRLYNEQFF	TGTGCCAGCAGCGTAGGAGGGGGCAGACTCTACAATGAGCAGTTCTTC
.	.	TRBV20-1	TRBJ2-1	CSARLGLARNEQFF	TGCAGTGCTAGATTAGGTCTAGCGCGGAATGAGCAGTTCTTC
.	many	TRBV12-3/TRBV12-4	TRBJ2-7	CASSPRFYEQYF	TGTGCCAGCAGTCCCCGCTTTTACGAGCAGTACTTC
.	few	TRBV6-2/TRBV6-3	TRBJ2-7	CASSYSGGESYEQYF	TGTGCCAGCAGTTACTCCGGGGGAGAGTCCTACGAGCAGTACTTC
TRBD2	few	TRBV20-1	TRBJ2-7	CSARRWTSGSYEQYF	TGCAGTGCTAGAAGGTGGACTAGCGGGAGTTACGAGCAGTACTTC
TRBD2	.	TRBV6-1	TRBJ2-3	CASSRLAGGRGTDTQYF	TGTGCCAGCAGCCGACTAGCGGGAGGCCGGGGCACAGATACGCAGTATTTT
TRBD1	many	TRBV4-2	TRBJ2-7	CASSQDRGPYEQYF	TGTGCCAGCAGCCAAGACAGGGGGCCCTACGAGCAGTACTTC
.	few	TRBV7-9	TRBJ2-1	CASSLPGHSYNEQFF	TGTGCCAGCAGCTTACCGGGACACTCCTACAATGAGCAGTTCTTC
TRBD1	many	TRBV27	TRBJ2-7	CASSKLPGQGGYEQYF	TGTGCCAGCAGTAAGTTACCGGGACAGGGAGGATACGAGCAGTACTTC
TRBD1	.	TRBV29-1	TRBJ1-1	CSVEEGTALNTEAFF	TGCAGCGTTGAAGAAGGGACAGCGCTTAACACTGAAGCTTTCTTT
.	.	TRBV5-6	TRBJ1-2	CASSLNKGWTF	TGTGCCAGCAGCTTGAATAAGGGATGGACCTTC
TRBD1	many	TRBV20-1	TRBJ2-7	CSATYRDRGAYEQYF	TGCAGTGCTACCTACCGGGACAGGGGGGCGTACGAGCAGTACTTC
.	many	TRBV9	TRBJ2-3	CASSSGAADTQYF	TGTGCCAGCAGCTCCGGGGCAGCAGATACGCAGTATTTT
.	many	TRBV12-3/TRBV12-4	TRBJ1-5	CASSASTRNQPQHF	TGTGCCAGCAGCGCGTCGACCCGCAATCAGCCCCAGCATTTT
.	few	TRBV29-1	TRBJ2-1	CSVEGSSTHNEQFF	TGCAGCGTTGAGGGATCTTCGACCCACAATGAGCAGTTCTTC
TRBD1	many	TRBV10-3	TRBJ2-2	CAATGVGTGELFF	TGTGCCGCGACAGGGGTTGGAACCGGGGAGCTGTTTTTT
.	few	TRBV24-1	TRBJ2-1	CATSDPARGEQFF	TGTGCCACCAGTGATCCCGCACGGGGAGAGCAGTTCTTC
.	few	TRBV12-3/TRBV12-4	TRBJ2-2	CASSQGGQAGELFF	TGTGCCAGCAGCCAGGGGGGGCAGGCCGGGGAGCTGTTTTTT
TRBD2	.	TRBV10-3	TRBJ2-7	CATQAGEAAYEQYF	TGTGCCACCCAAGCGGGAGAGGCGGCCTACGAGCAGTACTTC
TRBD2	few	TRBV12-3/TRBV12-4	TRBJ2-1	CASSFGGGVGEQFF	TGTGCCAGCAGTTTTGGGGGGGGGGTCGGTGAGCAGTTCTTC
.	many	TRBV20-1	TRBJ2-7	CSARDSRPSSYEQYF	TGCAGTGCTAGAGATTCTCGGCCTTCCTCCTACGAGCAGTACTTC